The 18 T cell receptor beta chains below were found in one sample sequenced in a study of cytomegalovirus exposure and HLA in healthy donors. PCR was performed using 60 Vbeta and 13 Jbeta primers. Measured with immunoSEQ multiplex PCR; TCRdb has only the in-frame clones, and not every one. The sample totals about 59,000 clones; its top ten clones hold 4% to 5.5%. Sequenced sample: PBMCs. The receptor set was obtained from a man aged 30 to 45 in good health and CMV-seropositive.

The DNA of the CDR3 is TGTGCCAGCAGTGCCCGGACAGGGGGGGGAAACACCATATATTTT. Translating gives CASSARTGGGNTIYF. The V gene is TRBV2, the J gene TRBJ1-3, with 10 bases aligning to TRBD1. The CDR3 consists of 15 residues. The germline V gene has CDR1 SNHLY and CDR2 FYNNEI. V shed 4 bases, J shed 4 bases, and the junction held 4 bases outside the gene matches.

V gene TRBV30 combines with J gene TRBJ2-1; TRBD1 aligns across 10 bases. The CDR3 has 14 amino acids. V lost 4 bases to trimming and J lost 4 bases; unmatched junction nucleotides: 4. The germline CDR1 and CDR2 sequences are GTSNPN and SVGIG (reference sequence). Written as DNA, the CDR3 is TGTGCCTGGAACCGGGACAGGGGATACAATGAGCAGTTCTTC. It codes for CAWNRDRGYNEQFF.

On this clone itself: A read error may produce the germline difference seen at one junction end. The chain couples TRBV18 to TRBJ2-3; D is perhaps TRBD2 (5 bases). This CDR3 is built from 14 residues. Germline V gene lookup returns CDR1 KGHSH and CDR2 LQKENI. CDR3 nucleotides: TGTGCCAGCTCACCGGGAGCGACCACAGATAAGCAGTATTTT. This gives the protein CASSPGATTDKQYF.

Note on this clone: Distinct nucleotide sequences in the sample also encode this CDR3. The CDR3 loop reads CASSQVGGSNQPQHF. CDR3 nucleotides: TGCGCCAGCAGCCAAGTTGGCGGTAGCAATCAGCCCCAGCATTTT. The chain employs TRBV4-1 and TRBJ1-5; D not resolved. Germline-derived CDR1 and CDR2 are MGHRA and YSYEKL. V lost 1 base and J lost 0, with 7 bases in between. This CDR3 contains 15 residues.

The J gene is TRBJ1-1, the V gene TRBV19; D is possibly TRBD1 (6 bases). The CDR3 runs to 15 residues. Germline V gene sequence: CDR1 LNHDA, CDR2 SQIVND (reference sequence). V dropped 3 bases and J dropped 4 bases, with 15 bases sitting between them. The CDR3 reads CASSIGGGSGTEAFF. DNA for the CDR3: TGTGCCAGTAGTATTGGGGGGGGCTCAGGCACTGAAGCTTTCTTT.

The chain recombines TRBV4-2 with TRBJ2-7; weak D call: TRBD2 (6 bases). This CDR3 spans 15 amino acids. V was cut by 1 base and J by 2 bases, with 12 bases left in between. Germline CDR1 reads LGHNA; CDR2 reads YNFKEQ. CDR3 coding DNA: TGTGCCAGCAGCCAAGGACTAGAGGGCGCCTACGAGCAGTACTTC. Amino acids: CASSQGLEGAYEQYF.

The chain links TRBV11-2 to TRBJ1-5; TRBD1 aligns across 7 bases. V lost 5 bases, J lost 11 bases, and 12 bases stayed unmatched. The CDR3 covers 14 residues. The germline V gene has CDR1 SGHAT and CDR2 FQNNGV. CDR3 DNA: TGTGCCAGCAGCGATACAGGGGACCCCAGGTCCCAGCATTTT. Encoded protein: CASSDTGDPRSQHF.

The rearrangement links TRBV27 to TRBJ2-2; the D gene is possibly TRBD1 (6 bases). The CDR3 runs 16 residues. Trimming took off 4 bases at V and 4 bases at J, with 16 bases between the two ends. Looked up from germline, CDR1 is MNHEY and CDR2 is SMNVEV (reference sequence). CDR3 in DNA: TGTGCCAGCAGTTCCCCGTGGGGACATCTCACCGGGGAGCTGTTTTTT. This codes for CASSSPWGHLTGELFF.

V and J are TRBV20-1 and TRBJ2-7; 8 bases map to TRBD2. The CDR3 length is 11 residues. Germline assignment: CDR1 DFQATT and CDR2 SNEGSKA (reference sequence). With 6 bases clipped from V and 5 bases from J, the junction kept 3 bases outside the gene matches. Here the CDR3 reads CSAPGGDEQYF. CDR3 coding DNA: TGCAGTGCCCCGGGGGGGGACGAGCAGTACTTC.

This sequence joins TRBV2 and TRBJ1-5, with TRBD1 identical over 9 bases. Germline loops: CDR1 SNHLY, CDR2 FYNNEI. V lost 6 bases, J lost 3 bases, and 6 bases stayed unmatched. CDR3 length: 15 residues. The CDR3 DNA reads TGTGCCAGCAGCGCGCGGGACAGGGCCAATCAGCCCCAGCATTTT. Amino acids: CASSARDRANQPQHF.

The chain couples TRBV4-1 to TRBJ2-7; the D gene is possibly TRBD2 (7 bases). Deletions cut 0 bases from V and 5 bases from J, with 23 bases between. This CDR3 region has 18 residues. Germline V gives CDR1 MGHRA, CDR2 YSYEKL. CDR3 loop: CASSQDQLRTAGSHEQYF. Written as DNA, the CDR3 is TGCGCCAGCAGCCAAGATCAACTCCGGACAGCGGGATCCCACGAGCAGTACTTC.

The rearrangement joins TRBV4-2 to TRBJ2-7; 13 bases align to TRBD2. This CDR3 is built from 16 residues. With 4 bases clipped from V and 4 bases from J, the junction kept 7 bases outside the gene matches. CDR1 and CDR2 (germline): LGHNA, YNFKEQ. The DNA for the CDR3 is TGTGCCAGCAGCCCAGGGGGACTAGCGGGATTGTACGAGCAGTACTTC. Translating it yields CASSPGGLAGLYEQYF.

The chain uses TRBV7-9 and TRBJ2-3; unclear D gene. Looked up from germline, CDR1 is SEHNR and CDR2 is FQNEAQ (reference sequence). Trimming stripped 0 bases from V and 3 bases from J, with 10 bases between. CDR3 size: 15 residues. CDR3 nucleotides: TGTGCCAGCAGCTTAGCAGACTCCAGAACAGATACGCAGTATTTT. Protein: CASSLADSRTDTQYF.

The genes are TRBV10-3 and TRBJ2-7; 11 nucleotides align to TRBD2. CDR3 size: 15 residues. V dropped 3 bases and J dropped 2; count of bases not matched to a gene: 3. Germline V gene sequence: CDR1 ENHRY, CDR2 SYGVKD. The CDR3 loop is CAISDPTSGTYEQYF. CDR3 nucleotide sequence: TGTGCCATCAGTGACCCGACTAGCGGGACCTACGAGCAGTACTTC.

The V and J genes are TRBV4-1 and TRBJ2-7; TRBD1 aligns across 8 bases. Germline lookup yields CDR1 MGHRA and CDR2 YSYEKL. Germline trimming cut 2 bases from V and 0 bases from J; bases unmatched to any gene: 3. The CDR3 contains 15 residues. DNA of the CDR3: TGCGCCAGCAGCCAAATACAGGGGGTCTCCTACGAGCAGTACTTC. The encoded protein is CASSQIQGVSYEQYF.

The J gene is TRBJ2-1, the V gene TRBV19, with D possibly TRBD2 on 6 matching bases. Germline lookup yields CDR1 LNHDA and CDR2 SQIVND (reference sequence). This CDR3 comprises 11 residues. The V end lost 10 bases, the J end lost 8 bases, and 12 bases lay between the germline ends. CDR3 region: CATGLPDEQFF. The CDR3 nucleotides are TGTGCCACCGGACTACCGGATGAGCAGTTCTTC.

This chain connects TRBV6-6 to TRBJ1-2, with no clear D. Germline loops: CDR1 MNHNY, CDR2 SVGAGI (reference sequence). The CDR3 extends over 10 amino acids. The V end lost 6 bases, the J end lost 6 bases, and 5 bases lay between the germline ends. DNA for the CDR3: TGTGCCAGCAGGCGGGATGGCTACACCTTC. Amino acids: CASRRDGYTF.

V usage is TRBV18 and J usage is TRBJ2-7, with 9 bases fitting TRBD2. V lost 8 bases and J lost 2; bases outside the gene matches: 7. This CDR3 is built from 14 residues. From germline, CDR1 is KGHSH and CDR2 LQKENI. The CDR3: CASRSAGGAYEQYF. CDR3 nucleotide sequence: TGTGCCAGCCGATCAGCGGGGGGCGCCTACGAGCAGTACTTC.